These T cell receptor beta chains were read from a single sample in a study of T cell repertoires in cytomegalovirus infection. TCRdb used MiXCR to reprocess the reads, holding one entry per CDR3 protein. The sample lists approximately 170,000 distinct CDR3 sequences, 14% occurring once. The source material was PBMCs. The receptors were gathered from a human donor in good health (CMV status not recorded). Some clones in this sample may be carry-over from other donors' samples. Both conserved end residues are part of each CDR3. D genes are given only for firm matches. Size is omitted from some rows. Given values are once, few, many or a class for expanded clones.

>-|few|TRBV28|TRBJ2-5
CASRQGTYQETQYF
TGTGCCAGCAGGCAAGGGACATACCAAGAGACCCAGTACTTC
>-|many|TRBV20-1|TRBJ2-5
CSARDGRSLYQETQYF
TGCAGTGCTAGAGACGGGCGGAGCCTGTACCAAGAGACCCAGTACTTC
>TRBD2|many|TRBV7-3|TRBJ2-5
CASSLIAGSFETQYF
TGTGCCAGCAGCCTCATAGCGGGGTCATTTGAGACCCAGTACTTC
>-|-|TRBV29-1|TRBJ2-7
CSVDIRTGSYEQYF
TGCAGCGTTGACATACGGACGGGGTCCTACGAGCAGTACTTC
>-|-|TRBV6-5|TRBJ2-1
CASSERPGGENEQFF
TGTGCCAGCAGTGAAAGGCCCGGAGGAGAGAATGAGCAGTTCTTC
>-|-|TRBV11-1|TRBJ1-1
CASSLADASNTEAFF
TGTGCCAGCAGCTTAGCGGACGCCTCGAACACTGAAGCTTTCTTT
>-|-|TRBV29-1|TRBJ1-2
CSVVVSIYGYTF
TGCAGCGTCGTGGTCAGTATCTATGGCTACACCTTC
>-|-|TRBV7-3|TRBJ2-7
CASSPAGTDPYEQYF
TGTGCCAGCAGCCCGGCCGGGACGGATCCCTACGAGCAGTACTTC
>-|few|TRBV28|TRBJ2-7
CASSLFGQGNEQYF
TGTGCCAGCAGTTTATTTGGCCAGGGCAACGAGCAGTACTTC
>-|-|TRBV20-1|TRBJ2-5
CSASGVLAKETQYF
TGCAGTGCTAGTGGCGTTCTAGCCAAAGAGACCCAGTACTTC
>-|few|TRBV5-4|TRBJ2-3
CASRPARGSDTQYF
TGTGCCAGCCGCCCGGCCCGGGGATCGGATACGCAGTATTTT
>-|-|TRBV2|TRBJ1-5
CASSEYPPGVSKQPQHF
TGTGCCAGCAGTGAATACCCCCCAGGGGTATCAAAGCAGCCCCAGCATTTT
>-|many|TRBV7-2|TRBJ2-7
CASSLDPAIYEQYF
TGTGCCAGCAGCTTAGACCCAGCTATCTACGAGCAGTACTTC
>TRBD1|few|TRBV5-1|TRBJ2-3
CASSLVWDSNPQKVVPDTQYF
TGCGCCAGCAGCTTAGTATGGGACAGTAACCCGCAGAAGGTGGTGCCAGATACGCAGTATTTT
>TRBD2|-|TRBV29-1|TRBJ2-5
CSAGLAGGPRETQYF
TGCAGCGCTGGACTAGCGGGGGGGCCTAGAGAGACCCAGTACTTC
>-|many|TRBV19|TRBJ1-1
CASRLAGKNTEAFF
TGTGCCTCTCGTCTGGCAGGGAAGAACACTGAAGCTTTCTTT
>TRBD2|-|TRBV7-3|TRBJ2-1
CASSLTASGGKNEQFF
TGTGCCAGCAGCTTAACGGCTAGCGGGGGAAAGAATGAGCAGTTCTTC
>TRBD1|-|TRBV7-9|TRBJ2-3
CASRSTDRGGTDTQYF
TGTGCCAGCAGATCGACCGACAGGGGGGGCACAGATACGCAGTATTTT
>-|few|TRBV5-1|TRBJ2-2
CASSLIGGFTGELFF
TGCGCCAGCAGCTTGATAGGGGGATTCACCGGGGAGCTGTTTTTT
>-|many|TRBV7-2|TRBJ2-2
CASSLGGANTGELFF
TGTGCCAGCAGCTTGGGCGGAGCAAACACCGGGGAGCTGTTTTTT
>TRBD1|-|TRBV20-1|TRBJ2-3
CSAGTGSTDTQYF
TGCAGTGCCGGGACAGGCAGCACAGATACGCAGTATTTT
>-|many|TRBV10-3|TRBJ1-1
CAILKSGTSSGAFF
TGTGCCATCTTGAAATCCGGGACCTCGAGCGGAGCTTTCTTT
>-|-|TRBV7-9|TRBJ2-5
CASSSKYQETQYF
TGTGCCAGCAGCTCAAAGTACCAAGAGACCCAGTACTTC